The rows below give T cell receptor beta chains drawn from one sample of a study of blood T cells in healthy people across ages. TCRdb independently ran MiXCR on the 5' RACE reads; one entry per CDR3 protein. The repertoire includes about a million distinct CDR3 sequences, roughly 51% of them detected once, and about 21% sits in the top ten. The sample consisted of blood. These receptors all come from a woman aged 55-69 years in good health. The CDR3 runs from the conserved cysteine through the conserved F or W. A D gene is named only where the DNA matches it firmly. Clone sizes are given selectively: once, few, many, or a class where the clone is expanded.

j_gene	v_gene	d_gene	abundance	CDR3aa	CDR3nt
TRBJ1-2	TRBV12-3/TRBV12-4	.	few	CASSSRSLLGGTNYGYTF	TGTGCCAGCAGTTCCCGGAGCCTATTAGGAGGGACCAACTATGGCTACACCTTC
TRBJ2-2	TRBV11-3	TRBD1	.	CASSPWTGANTGELFF	TGTGCCAGCAGCCCCTGGACAGGGGCAAACACCGGGGAGCTGTTTTTT
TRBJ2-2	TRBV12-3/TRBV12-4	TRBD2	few	CASSSGTSGINTGELFF	TGTGCCAGCAGTTCCGGGACTAGCGGGATAAACACCGGGGAGCTGTTTTTT
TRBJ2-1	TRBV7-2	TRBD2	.	CASTRGAGGASYNEQFF	TGTGCCAGCACCAGGGGAGCGGGAGGGGCATCCTACAATGAGCAGTTCTTC
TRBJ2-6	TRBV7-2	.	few	CASSLALLGTGANVLTF	TGTGCCAGCAGCTTAGCGCTTTTAGGGACTGGGGCCAACGTCCTGACTTTC
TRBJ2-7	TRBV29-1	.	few	CSVEQGLGYEQYF	TGCAGCGTTGAACAGGGGTTGGGGTACGAGCAGTACTTC
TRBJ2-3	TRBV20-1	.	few	CSAPAAWVSTDTQYF	TGCAGTGCCCCTGCAGCCTGGGTTTCAACAGATACGCAGTATTTT
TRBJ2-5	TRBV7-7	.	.	CASSLTSPEETQYF	TGTGCCAGCAGCTTAACGTCACCCGAAGAGACCCAGTACTTC
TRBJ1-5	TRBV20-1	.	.	CSALDSPFNQPQHF	TGCAGTGCTTTGGACAGCCCATTCAATCAGCCCCAGCATTTT
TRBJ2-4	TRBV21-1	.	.	CASSKENPSGSIYGIQYF	TGTGCCAGCAGCAAAGAAAATCCTAGCGGGAGTATTTATGGCATTCAGTACTTC
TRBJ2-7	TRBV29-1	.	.	CSVEYEQYF	TGCAGCGTTGAATACGAGCAGTACTTC
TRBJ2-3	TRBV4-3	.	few	CASSQDRFSGRGTDTQYF	TGCGCCAGCAGCCAAGATCGGTTCTCGGGACGGGGCACAGATACGCAGTATTTT
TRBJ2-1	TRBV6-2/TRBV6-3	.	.	CASSYSRLDEQFF	TGTGCCAGCAGTTACAGTCGGTTGGATGAGCAGTTCTTC
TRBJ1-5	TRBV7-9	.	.	CASSIQGGQPQHF	TGTGCCAGCAGCATCCAGGGCGGTCAGCCCCAGCATTTT
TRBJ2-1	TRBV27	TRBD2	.	CASSPPVPAGVGNEQFF	TGTGCCAGCAGTCCGCCCGTTCCAGCGGGAGTTGGTAATGAGCAGTTCTTC
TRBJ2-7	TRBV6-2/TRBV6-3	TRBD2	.	CASSRGGRATGFYEQYF	TGTGCCAGCAGCCGAGGCGGGAGGGCGACGGGGTTCTACGAGCAGTACTTC
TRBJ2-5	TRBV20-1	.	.	CSASVGSSYNEQYF	TGCAGTGCTAGCGTAGGGAGCTCCTACAATGAGCAGTACTTC
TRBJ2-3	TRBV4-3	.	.	CASSQDKTGMVADTQYF	TGCGCCAGCAGCCAAGATAAGACCGGGATGGTCGCAGATACGCAGTATTTT
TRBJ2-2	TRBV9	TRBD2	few	CASSVVGLGSGELFF	TGTGCCAGCAGCGTAGTCGGACTAGGGTCCGGGGAGCTGTTTTTT
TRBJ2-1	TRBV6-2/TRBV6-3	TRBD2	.	CASLTGTSIREQFF	TGTGCCAGCCTAACCGGGACTAGTATAAGAGAGCAGTTCTTC
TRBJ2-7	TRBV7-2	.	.	CASSLRFGGDHYNEQYF	TGTGCCAGCAGCTTACGCTTTGGCGGGGATCACTACAATGAGCAGTACTTC
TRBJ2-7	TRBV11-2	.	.	CASSAGQFYEQYF	TGTGCCAGCAGCGCCGGACAGTTCTACGAGCAGTACTTC
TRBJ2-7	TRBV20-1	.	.	CSGGTVRRYEQYF	TGTAGTGGGGGGACAGTGAGGAGGTACGAGCAGTACTTC
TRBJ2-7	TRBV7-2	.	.	CASSAGDLVGEQYF	TGTGCCAGCTCCGCAGGGGACCTCGTGGGCGAGCAGTACTTC